Given below is one T cell receptor (beta chain) in context. The sample originates from a study of T cell changes during pregnancy in multiple sclerosis. Clones were sequenced by immunoSEQ multiplex PCR, and TCRdb holds only the in-frame ones, with some missing. The sample contains some 43,000 clones, around 93% of which appear only once. Between the trimmed V and J ends, which lost 8 bases and 0 bases, there was a span of 16 bases. This CDR3 region has 15 residues. Germline CDR1 and CDR2: MNHNY and SVGAGI (reference sequence). V usage is TRBV6-6 and J usage is TRBJ2-5, with D unclear. The receptor was derived from a female donor with multiple sclerosis, enrolled in a pregnancy study. The specimen was CD8+ T cells from peripheral blood mononuclear cells, collected in the third trimester of pregnancy. CDR3 sequence: CASSQPGLYQETQYF. CDR3 in DNA: TGTGCCAGCTCCCAGCCAGGCTTGTACCAAGAGACCCAGTACTTC.